The source of this TCR beta chain is a study of STAT5B mutations in CD4+ large granular lymphocyte leukemia. As for the study in general: Healthy donors showed HLA-associated enrichment of the CDR3 'QG' motif. General study points: 8/27 top patient clones versus 2/35 control clones were TRBV06-family.

The V end lost 4 bases, the J end lost 3 bases, and 13 bases lay between the germline ends. CDR1 SGHTA and CDR2 FQGNSA come from the germline V gene. The CDR3 is 14 amino acids. About this clone itself: The antigen remains undetermined.

Sequencing was at survey level. The data were produced by immunoSEQ multiplex PCR, yet TCRdb's version contains in-frame clones alone and is incomplete. The profile covers around 31,000 clones, with about 71% appearing a single time and approximately 1.9% taken by the ten largest. Sequenced: CD4+ T cells from blood buffy coats. The chain combines TRBV7-2 with TRBJ2-7; TRBD1 or TRBD2 may be the D gene (7 bases each). The sequence came from a human donor in good health. CDR3 residues: CASSSQGGIYEQYF. In nucleotides, the CDR3 is TGTGCCAGCAGCTCCCAGGGGGGGATCTACGAGCAGTACTTC.